These 17 T cell receptor beta chains originate from one sample sequenced in a study of human T cells and chemical hapten exposure. TCRdb reprocessed the RACE reads with MiXCR, giving one entry per CDR3 protein. The data contain around 120,000 distinct CDR3 sequences, about an eighth of them singletons. The time point: patch test 1, 2 weeks after DPC sensitization. Treatment denoted: therapeutic diphenylcyclopropenone sensitization with weekly scalp DPC. The starting material was whole blood, obtained in connection with sensitization to the hapten diphenylcyclopropenone (DPC). The receptors stem from a man between 18 and 35 years old with alopecia areata. Some clones in this sample may be carry-over from other donors' samples.

The chain has TRBV5-8 and TRBJ1-5; tentative D call: TRBD1 (5 bases). CDR3 length: 14 residues. Trimming removed 0 bases at V and 6 bases at J, with 10 bases between. CDR1 SGHTS and CDR2 YDEGEE come from the germline V gene. This chain's CDR3 is CASSLGLRGQPQHF. CDR3 nucleotides: TGTGCCAGCAGCTTGGGTTTAAGGGGTCAGCCCCAGCATTTT.

A word on this clonotype: This sequence may be a read error, since a much larger clone differs from it by one base. V gene TRBV20-1 combines with J gene TRBJ2-7; a weak D match, TRBD1 (6 bases). The CDR3 totals 13 residues. Germline V gene lookup returns CDR1 DFQATT and CDR2 SNEGSKA (reference sequence). Here the CDR3 reads CSTRSTGNYEQYF. The CDR3 coding sequence is TGCAGTACTAGGAGTACAGGGAACTACGAGCAGTACTTC.

This clonotype has a handful of counts. The chain links TRBV24-1 to TRBJ2-1; 9 bases align to TRBD2. CDR1 is KGHDR and CDR2 is SFDVKD in the germline V gene. The junction had 8 bases not matched to a gene; V was cut back by 7 bases and J by 2 bases. The CDR3 sequence is 16 residues long. This CDR3 reads CATSPKLAGTYNEQFF. CDR3 sequence (DNA): TGTGCCACCAGCCCGAAGCTAGCGGGGACCTACAATGAGCAGTTCTTC.

There are a few counts of this clonotype. The chain is built from TRBV6-2 or TRBV6-3 and TRBJ2-7, with D possibly matching TRBD1 (6 bases). Between the trimmed V and J ends, which lost 4 bases and 3 bases, there was a span of 16 bases. Germline values: CDR1 MNHEY, CDR2 SVGEGT. This CDR3 is built from 15 residues. The CDR3 loop is CASSSPPTGHYEQYF. In DNA form, the CDR3 reads TGTGCCAGCAGTTCCCCCCCGACAGGCCACTACGAGCAGTACTTC.

This clonotype was detected ten times or more. This sequence joins TRBV7-9 and TRBJ2-3; possibly TRBD2 for D (5 bases). CDR3 length: 17 residues. Germline CDR1 is SEHNR and CDR2 is FQNEAQ (reference sequence). The ends were cut back, 1 base at V and 0 bases at J, with 14 bases in the middle. CDR3 sequence: CASSLGAGKASTDTQYF. The CDR3, as DNA: TGTGCCAGCAGCTTAGGGGCGGGCAAGGCTAGCACAGATACGCAGTATTTT.

V usage is TRBV12-3 or TRBV12-4 and J usage is TRBJ1-6, with TRBD1 as a possible D gene (6 bases). V was cut by 1 base and J by 8 bases, with 12 bases left in between. This CDR3 contains 15 residues. CDR3 region: CASSLEGGRHSPLHF. CDR3 sequence (DNA): TGTGCCAGCAGTTTAGAAGGGGGAAGGCATTCACCCCTCCACTTT.

This clonotype has a count of ten or more. The rearrangement joins TRBV9 to TRBJ2-1; D is unresolved. Germline CDR1 is SGDLS and CDR2 is YYNGEE. CDR3 length: 12 residues. The V and J ends lost 4 bases and 5 bases respectively, with 7 bases between them. In DNA, the CDR3 is TGTGCCAGCAGCCCCAACAACAATGAGCAGTTCTTC. It encodes CASSPNNNEQFF.

This clonotype was counted a few times. This sequence joins TRBV18 and TRBJ2-7, with TRBD2 identical over 7 bases. The length of the CDR3 is 13 residues. Per germline, CDR1 KGHSH and CDR2 LQKENI. With V trimmed by 5 bases and J by 5 bases, 6 bases remained unmatched. DNA of the CDR3: TGTGCCAGCTCAGGGGGGGTGATGAACGAGCAGTACTTC. It encodes CASSGGVMNEQYF.

The table lists this clonotype with a few counts. The rearrangement joins TRBV10-3 to TRBJ1-5; tentative D call: TRBD1 (5 bases). CDR3 size: 13 residues. Germline values: CDR1 ENHRY, CDR2 SYGVKD. Trimming shortened V by 10 bases and J by 7 bases, and 17 bases separated the two germline ends. The CDR3 nucleotides read TGTGCCACAGGGACGGATCCGATGCAGCCCCAGCATTTT. It encodes CATGTDPMQPQHF.

This clonotype has only a few counts. The J gene is TRBJ2-2, the V gene TRBV6-5; TRBD1 might be the D (6 bases). Germline CDR1 is MNHEY and CDR2 is SVGAGI. V was trimmed by 6 bases and J by 2 bases, leaving 13 bases between them. This CDR3 region has 15 residues. The CDR3 bases are TGTGCCAGCAGCGACAGGAGTCTCAACACCGGGGAGCTGTTTTTT. This codes for CASSDRSLNTGELFF.

This clonotype was seen a few times. J is TRBJ1-1 and V is TRBV18, with D hard to call. Trimming pared 3 bases from V and 1 base from J, leaving 12 bases between. Germline V gene data show CDR1 as KGHSH and CDR2 as LQKENI. The CDR3 has 15 residues. As DNA, the CDR3 is TGTGCCAGCTCACCCCGCGACGGAAGGAACACTGAAGCTTTCTTT. It is translated as CASSPRDGRNTEAFF.

This clonotype was observed at least ten times. This chain connects TRBV7-8 to TRBJ1-1, with 8 bases aligning to TRBD1. CDR1 and CDR2 from the germline V gene are SGHVS and FQNEAQ. The CDR3 totals 18 residues. V was pared by 2 bases and J by 3 bases, with 14 bases of the junction left unmatched. The CDR3 DNA reads as TGTGCCAGCAGCTTATATCCCCCATACAGGGGGAGGGACACTGAAGCTTTCTTT. It translates to CASSLYPPYRGRDTEAFF.

This clonotype was detected only a few times. The rearrangement uses TRBV6-2 or TRBV6-3 and TRBJ2-5; TRBD1 might be the D (6 bases). The CDR3 runs 14 residues. The germline V and J ends were trimmed by 7 bases and 2 bases, with 14 bases remaining between them. CDR1 and CDR2 (germline): MNHEY, SVGEGT. The CDR3 is CASTPQGRQETQYF. The CDR3 DNA reads as TGTGCCAGCACACCCCAGGGGCGGCAAGAGACCCAGTACTTC.

There are a few counts of this clonotype. V is TRBV5-1 and J is TRBJ2-1; D gene uncertain. Germline V gene sequence: CDR1 SGHRS, CDR2 YFSETQ. This CDR3 is 12 amino acids long. The ends were cut back, 4 bases at V and 9 bases at J, with 11 bases in the middle. The CDR3 DNA is TGCGCCAGCAGCACGGCCGGGCTTGAGCAGTTCTTC. Translating gives CASSTAGLEQFF. Full variable domain (rest looked up from reference TRBV5-1 and TRBJ2-1): KAGVTQTPRYLIKTRGQQVTLSCSPISGHRSVSWYQQTPGQGLQFLFEYFSETQRNKGNFPGRFSGRQFSNSRSEMNVSTLELGDSALYLCASSTAGLEQFFGPGTRLTVL.

The table lists this clonotype with a few counts. This sequence joins TRBV20-1 and TRBJ1-1; no definite D call. This CDR3 spans 14 amino acids. V was trimmed by 3 bases and J by 1 base, leaving 12 bases between them. Germline values: CDR1 DFQATT, CDR2 SNEGSKA (reference sequence). CDR3 region: CSARAGQRNTEAFF. As DNA, the CDR3 is TGCAGTGCTAGGGCGGGCCAAAGGAACACTGAAGCTTTCTTT.

This clonotype was picked up many times. This sequence joins TRBV9 and TRBJ2-1, with TRBD2 matching 12 bases. CDR1 is SGDLS, CDR2 YYNGEE, per germline. The V and J ends lost 6 bases and 7 bases, in that order; junction bases with no gene match: 5. CDR3 length: 14 residues. CDR3 nucleotide sequence: TGTGCCAGCACCTTGGGACTAGCGGGTAATGAGCAGTTCTTC. Protein sequence: CASTLGLAGNEQFF.

This clonotype was seen a few times. The chain combines TRBV7-2 with TRBJ2-1; TRBD2 aligns across 13 bases. Germline V CDR1 and CDR2: SGHTA, FQGNSA. This CDR3 comprises 16 residues. V shed 5 bases and J 4 bases; nucleotides not matched to a gene: 5. The CDR3 region is CASSIGTSGEYNEQFF. Written as DNA, the CDR3 is TGTGCCAGCAGCATCGGGACTAGCGGGGAGTACAATGAGCAGTTCTTC. The entire variable domain, with the rest obtained from reference TRBV7-2 and TRBJ2-1, is as follows: GAGVSQSPSNKVTEKGKDVELRCDPISGHTALYWYRQSLGQGLEFLIYFQGNSAPDKSGLPSDRFSAERTGGSVSTLTIQRTQQEDSAVYLCASSIGTSGEYNEQFFGPGTRLTVL.